Presented here are 30 T cell receptor beta chains from one specimen sequenced in a study of blood T cell repertoires in COVID-19. TCRdb's copy holds only in-frame clones and misses some; the assay was immunoSEQ multiplex PCR. Here the sample spans some 97,000 clones, 88% being singletons. Sequenced material: peripheral blood. The receptors shown here come from a woman aged 55-75 years with acute or convalescent COVID-19.

The gene calls are TRBV2 and TRBJ2-1, with 7 bases lining up with TRBD1. Germline V gene sequence: CDR1 SNHLY, CDR2 FYNNEI. The CDR3 contains 12 residues. With 10 bases clipped from V and 4 bases from J, the junction kept 4 bases outside the gene matches. CDR3 sequence: CAIGQEYNEQFF. Here the CDR3 DNA reads TGTGCCATCGGACAGGAGTACAATGAGCAGTTCTTC. Full variable domain (missing parts from reference TRBV2 and TRBJ2-1): EPEVTQTPSHQVTQMGQEVILRCVPISNHLYFYWYRQILGQKVEFLVSFYNNEISEKSEIFDDQFSVERPDGSNFTLKIRSTKLEDSAMYFCAIGQEYNEQFFGPGTRLTVL.

The J gene is TRBJ1-1, the V gene TRBV3-1 (or the pseudogene TRBV3-2), with D possibly matching TRBD1 (6 bases). V lost 4 bases and J 5 bases, leaving 17 bases between the germline ends. The CDR3 runs to 15 residues. Germline V lookup: CDR1 LGHDT, CDR2 YNNKEL (reference sequence). CDR3 sequence (DNA): TGTGCCAGCAGCCCCGGACAGTGGGGTGGAACTGAAGCTTTCTTT. It translates to CASSPGQWGGTEAFF.

This clone has only a few counts. The gene calls are TRBV10-3 and TRBJ2-1; no clear D gene. Germline lookup yields CDR1 ENHRY and CDR2 SYGVKD. The V end lost 8 bases, the J end lost 11 bases, and 16 bases lay between the germline ends. The CDR3 totals 12 residues. CDR3 in DNA: TGTGCCATCGCCTCCGAGGCGCGGCAGCAGTTCTTC. Protein sequence: CAIASEARQQFF.

The CDR3 spells CASRPSPSGTVEQYF. The CDR3 bases are TGTGCCAGCAGACCCTCCCCCAGCGGGACGGTCGAGCAGTACTTC. The chain couples TRBV28 to TRBJ2-7, with TRBD2 matching over 7 bases. Looked up from germline, CDR1 is MDHEN and CDR2 is SYDVKM. The trim removed 6 bases at V and 6 bases at J, leaving 14 bases unmatched. The CDR3 consists of 15 residues.

The chain couples TRBV10-3 to TRBJ1-2; weak D call: TRBD1 (5 bases). V lost 8 bases and J 8 bases, leaving 12 bases between the germline ends. Per germline, CDR1 ENHRY and CDR2 SYGVKD. The CDR3 spans 11 residues. CDR3 DNA: TGTGCCATCTGGGGACTCGGGGGCTACACCTTC. Protein sequence: CAIWGLGGYTF.

V is TRBV19 and J is TRBJ1-5; 7 bases align to TRBD1. Germline V lookup: CDR1 LNHDA, CDR2 SQIVND (reference sequence). J lost 5 bases, V lost 6 bases, and 7 bases had no gene match. This CDR3 spans 14 amino acids. CDR3 amino acids: CASRGTAAYQPQHF. The CDR3 DNA sequence: TGTGCCAGTAGGGGGACAGCAGCTTATCAGCCCCAGCATTTT.

As for this clone: One junction end does not reproduce the germline sequence, and a read error may be involved. The CDR3 sequence is CASSQTGGRAF. The CDR3 DNA sequence: TGTGCCAGTTCCCAGACGGGGGGCAGGGCCTTT. The chain couples TRBV5-3 to TRBJ1-6; D is perhaps TRBD1 (6 bases). TRBV5-3 falls under the ORF class, with uncertain function. CDR3 length: 11 residues.

The rearrangement uses TRBV24-1 and TRBJ2-1, with D possibly matching TRBD2 (6 bases). CDR1 is KGHDR and CDR2 is SFDVKD in the germline V gene. CDR3 length equals 16 residues. Trimming took off 4 bases at V and 6 bases at J, with 18 bases between the two ends. The CDR3 sequence is CATSDSGVADLNEQFF. CDR3 in DNA: TGTGCCACCAGTGACTCCGGGGTAGCGGACCTCAATGAGCAGTTCTTC.

The chain has TRBV25-1 and TRBJ1-4; no clear D gene. The CDR3 is 13 residues long. From germline, CDR1 is MGHDK and CDR2 SYGVNS. Trimming pared 6 bases from V and 8 bases from J, leaving 13 bases between. The chain's CDR3 is CASSYRTGEKLFF. The CDR3 nucleotides are TGTGCCAGCAGCTATAGGACGGGGGAAAAACTGTTTTTT.

This chain joins TRBV21-1 and TRBJ2-1; the D call of TRBD2 is as the table states it, not checked on the DNA. TRBV21-1 is noted as a pseudogene. The CDR3 consists of 17 residues. CDR3 region: CASSKEPGVPILFEQFF. CDR3 sequence (DNA): TGTGCCAGCAGCAAAGAGCCGGGGGTTCCCATTTTATTTGAGCAGTTCTTC.

The chain is built from TRBV10-1 and TRBJ2-3; D call uncertain. Germline V gene lookup returns CDR1 WNHNN and CDR2 SYGVQD (reference sequence). The CDR3 sequence is 13 residues long. V lost 5 bases, J lost 0 bases, and 6 bases lay in between. CDR3 in DNA: TGCGCCAGCAGTTCCGGGAGCACAGATACGCAGTATTTT. Encoded protein: CASSSGSTDTQYF.

The chain uses TRBV9 and TRBJ2-7; 12 bases line up with TRBD2. The trim removed 3 bases at V and 5 bases at J, leaving 6 bases unmatched. This CDR3 has 15 amino acids. From germline, CDR1 is SGDLS and CDR2 YYNGEE. The CDR3 protein is CASSGTSGKLDEQYF. The CDR3 coding sequence is TGTGCCAGCAGCGGGACTAGCGGGAAGTTGGACGAGCAGTACTTC.

The gene calls are TRBV7-9 and TRBJ2-5; 9 bases map to TRBD2. Trimming at V came to 3 bases and at J to 2 bases, leaving 4 bases not matched to a gene. This CDR3 spans 15 amino acids. Germline V lookup: CDR1 SEHNR, CDR2 FQNEAQ (reference sequence). For the CDR3, the DNA is TGTGCCAGCAGCTTTGCGGGAGGGATGCAAGAGACCCAGTACTTC. Amino acid sequence: CASSFAGGMQETQYF.

The chain joins TRBV5-1 to TRBJ2-2; D is perhaps TRBD2 (6 bases). V gave up 2 bases and J gave up 0 bases, with 11 bases separating them. CDR1 and CDR2 from the germline V gene are SGHRS and YFSETQ. The CDR3 is 16 amino acids. In nucleotides, the CDR3 is TGCGCCAGCAGCTTCCTGGGCGGGGCGAACACCGGGGAGCTGTTTTTT. The encoded protein is CASSFLGGANTGELFF.

The chain recombines TRBV7-3 with TRBJ2-1, with 7 bases identical to TRBD2. The CDR3 is 12 residues long. CDR1 is SGHTA and CDR2 is FQGTGA in the germline V gene. V trimming: 5 bases; J trimming: 10 bases; junction bases outside the gene matches: 5. CDR3 region: CASSGSGTEQFF. CDR3 coding DNA: TGTGCCAGCAGCGGGAGCGGGACCGAGCAGTTCTTC. Combining the CDR3 with reference TRBV7-3 and TRBJ2-1 gives the whole variable domain GAGVSQTPSNKVTEKGKYVELRCDPISGHTALYWYRQSLGQGPEFLIYFQGTGAADDSGLPNDRFFAVRPEGSVSTLKIQRTERGDSAVYLCASSGSGTEQFFGPGTRLTVL.

This clone was detected a few times. The gene calls are TRBV9 and TRBJ2-1; 8 bases are a match to TRBD2. Germline lookup yields CDR1 SGDLS and CDR2 YYNGEE. Trimming removed 3 bases from V and 7 bases from J; junction bases left unmatched: 12. The CDR3 contains 16 residues. CDR3 DNA: TGTGCCAGCAGCGGTTGGGGGCCGGGAGGGCCGAATGAGCAGTTCTTC. Amino acids: CASSGWGPGGPNEQFF.

V usage is TRBV27 and J usage is TRBJ2-7; possibly TRBD2 for D (5 bases). V was shortened by 8 bases and J by 4 bases, with 15 bases between the two germline ends. The CDR3 is 13 amino acids. Germline CDR1 and CDR2: MNHEY and SMNVEV (reference sequence). The CDR3 is CASEGKNSYEQYF. The CDR3 DNA follows: TGTGCCAGCGAGGGTAAGAATTCGTACGAGCAGTACTTC.

The genes are TRBV5-6 and TRBJ2-1; D is unresolved. V shed 4 bases and J shed 8 bases, with 19 bases lying between them. The germline V gene encodes CDR1 SGHDT and CDR2 YYEEEE. The CDR3 is 15 amino acids. The CDR3 DNA reads as TGTGCCAGCAGCCAGCAGGCCGCCCGATGGGATGAGCAGTTCTTC. Amino acids: CASSQQAARWDEQFF.

This chain connects TRBV7-9 to TRBJ1-2; 9 bases match TRBD1. V shed 0 bases, J shed 4 bases, and the junction held 9 bases outside the gene matches. CDR3 size: 17 residues. Germline V lookup: CDR1 SEHNR, CDR2 FQNEAQ (reference sequence). CDR3 residues: CASSLALAGQGLYGYTF. CDR3 in DNA: TGTGCCAGCAGCTTAGCACTAGCGGGACAGGGACTCTATGGCTACACCTTC.

The rearrangement joins TRBV11-2 to TRBJ1-4; D is possibly TRBD1 (5 bases). V shed 2 bases and J shed 5 bases, with 9 bases lying between them. Germline CDR1 is SGHAT and CDR2 is FQNNGV. The CDR3 extends over 14 amino acids. The CDR3 loop is CASSLNRGNEKLFF. DNA for the CDR3: TGTGCCAGCAGCTTAAATCGGGGGAATGAAAAACTGTTTTTT.

The chain carries TRBV11-2 and TRBJ2-7; TRBD2 agrees at 7 bases. The length of the CDR3 is 13 residues. Germline V gene data show CDR1 as SGHAT and CDR2 as FQNNGV. V trimming: 1 base; J trimming: 6 bases; junction bases outside the gene matches: 3. The CDR3: CASSLVGEGEQYF. In DNA, the CDR3 is TGTGCCAGCAGCTTAGTTGGGGAGGGCGAGCAGTACTTC.

V and J are TRBV18 and TRBJ2-1; 10 bases agree with TRBD2. J lost 6 bases, V lost 4 bases, and 3 bases had no gene match. The CDR3 has 14 amino acids. Per the germline V gene, CDR1 is KGHSH and CDR2 is LQKENI. In DNA form, the CDR3 reads TGTGCCAGCTCACGAGCGGGAGGGGGCAATGAGCAGTTCTTC. Protein product: CASSRAGGGNEQFF.

V gene TRBV28 combines with J gene TRBJ2-3; 12 bases agree with TRBD2. Germline CDR1 reads MDHEN; CDR2 reads SYDVKM. The V segment lost 6 bases and the J segment 4 bases; nucleotides outside the gene matches: 5. CDR3 size: 15 residues. CDR3 bases: TGTGCCAGCAGGACTAGCGGGAGAGGGTCAGATACGCAGTATTTT. Protein: CASRTSGRGSDTQYF.

V usage is TRBV5-6 and J usage is TRBJ1-6; D is unresolved. Germline V gene sequence: CDR1 SGHDT, CDR2 YYEEEE. CDR3 length: 15 amino acids. V was clipped by 2 bases and J by 2 bases, with 8 bases between them. The CDR3 nucleotides are TGTGCCAGCAGCTTCAGGTCAACCTATAATTCACCCCTCCACTTT. It codes for CASSFRSTYNSPLHF.

V and J are TRBV6-6 and TRBJ2-7, with 8 bases fitting TRBD2. The trim removed 5 bases at V and 2 bases at J, leaving 5 bases unmatched. From germline, CDR1 is MNHNY and CDR2 SVGAGI (reference sequence). The CDR3 spans 14 residues. CDR3 coding DNA: TGTGCCAGCAGTCGAAGCGGGAGAACCTACGAGCAGTACTTC. As protein: CASSRSGRTYEQYF.

The rearrangement joins TRBV5-6 to TRBJ1-2; TRBD1 might be the D (6 bases). The CDR3 spans 18 residues. Germline CDR1 and CDR2: SGHDT and YYEEEE. V was cut by 0 bases and J by 6 bases, with 24 bases left in between. The CDR3 reads CASSLAYDRLLQGNGYTF. The CDR3 DNA sequence: TGTGCCAGCAGCTTGGCCTATGACAGACTTCTCCAGGGGAATGGCTACACCTTC.

V gene TRBV6-6 combines with J gene TRBJ2-3; D may be TRBD1 (5 bases). V lost 4 bases and J 2 bases, leaving 10 bases between the germline ends. The V gene's germline CDR1 is MNHNY and CDR2 SVGAGI (reference sequence). The CDR3 spans 14 residues. The CDR3 region has the DNA TGTGCCAGCAGTTGGCAGACAGTCACAGATACGCAGTATTTT. The encoded protein is CASSWQTVTDTQYF.

V gene TRBV6-2 or TRBV6-3 combines with J gene TRBJ2-1; D ambiguous. This CDR3 contains 14 residues. V lost 6 bases, J lost 3 bases, and 12 bases lay in between. The germline V gene encodes CDR1 MNHEY and CDR2 SVGEGT. The CDR3, as DNA: TGTGCCAGCAGCCCCTGGGCGAGCTACAATGAGCAGTTCTTC. Translated: CASSPWASYNEQFF.

Written as DNA, the CDR3 is TGTGCCAGCAGGCCGGGACAGGGGACCACTGAAGCTTTCTTT. It translates to CASRPGQGTTEAFF. The rearrangement joins TRBV6-5 to TRBJ1-1; TRBD1 agrees at 10 bases. The V segment lost 6 bases and the J segment 4 bases; nucleotides outside the gene matches: 5. The CDR3 runs 14 residues. CDR1 MNHEY and CDR2 SVGAGI come from the germline V gene.

This rearrangement joins TRBV19 to TRBJ2-3; a possible D gene is TRBD2 (6 bases). CDR1 is LNHDA and CDR2 is SQIVND in the germline V gene (reference sequence). The V end lost 2 bases, the J end lost 7 bases, and 28 bases lay between the germline ends. The CDR3 spans 19 residues. As DNA, the CDR3 is TGTGCCAGTAGTATAAGCGTATCGGGAGTGAACCCTTTTGCTTATACGCAGTATTTT. The encoded protein is CASSISVSGVNPFAYTQYF.